This T cell receptor (beta chain) was observed in a study of CD8 T cells in Susac syndrome. This clonotype turned up a few times. Sequencing of TCR beta was performed on blood CD8+ T cells and on blood CD4+ T cells. Relapsing-remitting disease, either stable or active, was present in the multiple sclerosis controls, who were treatment-naive patients. TEMRA cells were FACS-enriched and CD8+ and CD4+ T cells negatively isolated. RNA was extracted with the RNeasy kit, and a quantity of roughly 0.5 to 1 ug was reverse transcribed using random hexamers. The immunoSEQ assay covered 54 Vbeta and 13 Jbeta segments for CDR3. TCRdb redid the calling of the immunoSEQ multiplex PCR reads with MiXCR, one entry per CDR3 protein. The top ten hold roughly 0.5% of the sample, which has 130,000 or so distinct CDR3 sequences, roughly 80% seen once. Germline values: CDR1 MNHEY, CDR2 SVGAGI. Between the trimmed V and J ends, which lost 1 base and 5 bases, there was a span of 13 bases. This CDR3 region has 15 residues.

The TCR comes from a human donor with multiple sclerosis. The sample taken for sequencing was CD8+ T cells from PBMCs. V usage is TRBV6-5 and J usage is TRBJ2-3; a possible D gene is TRBD2 (5 bases). The CDR3: CASSYFGLEEDTQYF. DNA of the CDR3: TGTGCCAGCAGTTACTTCGGATTGGAGGAAGATACGCAGTATTTT.